This T cell receptor (beta chain) was documented in a study of shared clonotypes between healthy human individuals. For every subset, genomic DNA was evenly distributed across several immunoSEQ plates. The table came from immunoSEQ multiplex PCR; TCRdb's copy has only in-frame clones and leaves some out. Among 2 million to 3 million clones listed, 80% to 95% were seen once. The sequencing input was naive CD4+ T cells from PBMCs. Specified subset: CD45RA+ positively selected. The receptor was isolated from a man younger than 35 in good health. Some clones in this sample may be carry-over from other donors' samples.

The CDR3 spells CASSQGGTGRVGELFF. The CDR3 DNA reads as TGCGCCAGCAGCCAAGGGGGGACAGGACGGGTCGGGGAGCTGTTTTTT. This chain joins TRBV4-1 and TRBJ2-2; 8 bases match TRBD1. This CDR3 region has 16 residues. V was pared by 1 base and J by 7 bases, with 8 bases of the junction left unmatched. Germline CDR1 reads MGHRA; CDR2 reads YSYEKL.